This TCR beta chain originates from a study of blood T cell repertoires in COVID-19. At the level of the study: The origin of the acute and convalescent COVID-19 samples was the United States, Italy and Spain. From T cells, B-cell-depleted T cells, or PBMCs came the material, which was cDNA or gDNA.

CDR1 and CDR2 (germline): SNHLY, FYNNEI. With 6 bases clipped from V and 4 bases from J, the junction kept 5 bases outside the gene matches. This CDR3 region has 15 residues. Methods used by the authors: The authors estimated nucleated cell counts from reference gene primer amplification. Measured with immunoSEQ multiplex PCR; TCRdb has only the in-frame clones, and not every one. That table supplies the V and J calls and clone size; D and trimming were determined from the DNA. The sample contains over 75,000 clones, roughly 88% of which appear only once. V usage is TRBV2 and J usage is TRBJ2-3; 12 bases match TRBD2. Sequenced sample: peripheral blood. This receptor was taken from a human donor in a cohort sampled during active COVID-19. The CDR3 DNA sequence: TGTGCCAGCAGAAAACTAGCGGGGGGCGCAGATACGCAGTATTTT. Translation gives CASRKLAGGADTQYF.